This record covers a single T cell receptor beta chain. Libraries were prepared by immunoSEQ multiplex PCR; TCRdb keeps only in-frame clonotypes and omits some of them. The sample holds approximately 89,000 clones; around 94% are singletons and the top ten take roughly 0.81%. This specimen comes from a study of T cell changes during pregnancy in multiple sclerosis. Germline-derived CDR1 and CDR2 are SEHNR and FQNEAQ (reference sequence). Unmatched junction bases numbered 3, after V lost 1 base and J lost 10 bases. The length of the CDR3 is 15 residues. Sequencing used peripheral blood, obtained in the third trimester of pregnancy. The clonotype comes from a female donor with multiple sclerosis, enrolled in a pregnancy study. The chain combines TRBV7-9 with TRBJ2-1; 14 bases line up with TRBD2. CDR3 in DNA: TGTGCCAGCAGCTTAGGACTAGCGGGAGGGCTCGAGCAGTTCTTC. This encodes CASSLGLAGGLEQFF.